A selection of T cell receptor beta chains follows, all from one sample in a study of T cells after yellow fever vaccination. TCRdb re-called the 5' RACE reads through MiXCR, storing one row per CDR3 protein. The repertoire holds 250,000 or so distinct CDR3 sequences, with 6.9% as singletons. Here the sequenced sample was CD4+ T cells sorted from PBMCs, taken 15 days after the yellow fever booster vaccination. The receptors come from a man aged 25-45 years who received the YFV17D yellow fever vaccine. Both conserved end residues are part of each CDR3. D genes are given only for firm matches. Only part of the rows carry a size: once, few, many, or a class if the clone is expanded.

clone size	D gene	V gene	J gene	CDR3 DNA	CDR3 protein
few	NA	TRBV6-4	TRBJ2-1	TGTGCCAGCAGTCTCAATAGTCAAGCGGGCAAAAGAGAGGAGCAGTTCTTC	CASSLNSQAGKREEQFF
few	TRBD1	TRBV4-1	TRBJ1-4	TGCGCCAGCAGCCAAGGAACAGGGGGCGGTGAAAAACTGTTTTTT	CASSQGTGGGEKLFF
many	TRBD2	TRBV25-1	TRBJ2-2	TGTGCCAGCAGTCTTGCGGGAGCGGGAGAAACCGGGGAGCTGTTTTTT	CASSLAGAGETGELFF
many	NA	TRBV12-3/TRBV12-4	TRBJ1-2	TGTGCCAGCAGAGAAACGAACTATGGCTACACCTTC	CASRETNYGYTF
many	NA	TRBV18	TRBJ2-7	TGTGCCAGCTCACCCCGGACGGATACCTACGAGCAGTACTTC	CASSPRTDTYEQYF
NA	NA	TRBV6-5	TRBJ2-3	TGTGCCAGCAGTTACTCGGCTCGTTACACAGATACGCAGTATTTT	CASSYSARYTDTQYF
NA	NA	TRBV18	TRBJ2-1	TGTGCCAGCTCCCCCCGAACGGGAGACGCCAATGAGCAGTTCTTC	CASSPRTGDANEQFF
few	TRBD2	TRBV19	TRBJ2-1	TGTGCCAGTAGTACGGGTGACGGGAGGAATGAGCAGTTCTTC	CASSTGDGRNEQFF
NA	TRBD2	TRBV7-2	TRBJ2-5	TGTGCCAGCAGTGAGGGGACTAGTCCCTTCCAAGAGACCCAGTACTTC	CASSEGTSPFQETQYF
few	NA	TRBV4-2	TRBJ2-7	TGTGCCAGCAGCCAAGTTTCGTCAGACCTCTCCTACGAGCAGTACTTC	CASSQVSSDLSYEQYF
NA	NA	TRBV7-9	TRBJ2-1	TGTGCCAGCAGCTCGCCGGGGACGCGGAATGAGCAGTTCTTC	CASSSPGTRNEQFF
NA	NA	TRBV7-2	TRBJ2-4	TGTGCCAGCAGCGTGGCTGGAGTTAAAAACATTCAGTACTTC	CASSVAGVKNIQYF
few	NA	TRBV19	TRBJ1-2	TGTGCCAGTAGTCCGGAACTCGAATGGGGCTACACCTTC	CASSPELEWGYTF
few	TRBD2	TRBV11-3	TRBJ2-5	TGTGCCAGCAGCTTAGGAGGGCTAGCGGGAGACGGAGAGACCCAGTACTTC	CASSLGGLAGDGETQYF
NA	TRBD2	TRBV28	TRBJ2-3	TGTGCCATCGGGACTAGCGGGAGGGACACAGATACGCAGTATTTT	CAIGTSGRDTDTQYF
many	NA	TRBV27	TRBJ2-5	TGTGCCAGCAGTTTGAGCGAAGCAAGGGGAGAGACCCAGTACTTC	CASSLSEARGETQYF
NA	NA	TRBV2	TRBJ2-3	TGTGCCAGCTGGAGCCCTAGCACAGATACGCAGTATTTT	CASWSPSTDTQYF
many	NA	TRBV29-1	TRBJ2-1	TGCAGCGTTGTCGAAACCCGGGACACCTTACACAATGAGCAGTTCTTC	CSVVETRDTLHNEQFF
many	NA	TRBV3-1	TRBJ2-7	TGTGCCAGCAGCCGTACAGTCTCCTACGAGCAGTACTTC	CASSRTVSYEQYF
many	NA	TRBV12-3/TRBV12-4	TRBJ2-1	TGTGCCAGCACCCTGGGCGATGAGCAGTTCTTC	CASTLGDEQFF
many	TRBD1	TRBV20-1	TRBJ1-5	TGCAGTGCTGCGGACAGGGTTAGCAATCAGCCCCAGCATTTT	CSAADRVSNQPQHF
many	NA	TRBV10-3	TRBJ2-6	TGTGCCATCAGTGTGGAACGTGCGGACGGGGCCAACGTCCTGACTTTC	CAISVERADGANVLTF
many	TRBD1	TRBV9	TRBJ2-5	TGTGCCAGCAGCGTATCACCGGGACAGGGTGAGACCCAGTACTTC	CASSVSPGQGETQYF
many	TRBD2	TRBV12-3/TRBV12-4	TRBJ2-1	TGTGCCAGCAGTCCGACCGGGACTACTTACAATGAGCAGTTCTTC	CASSPTGTTYNEQFF
many	TRBD2	TRBV12-3/TRBV12-4	TRBJ2-7	TGTGCCAGCAGTCCCCGACTAGCGGGGGGGTCCTACGAGCAGTACTTC	CASSPRLAGGSYEQYF
many	NA	TRBV12-3/TRBV12-4	TRBJ2-1	TGTGCCAGCACCCAGGGCCGGGAGAGCTACAATGAGCAGTTCTTC	CASTQGRESYNEQFF
few	TRBD1	TRBV12-3/TRBV12-4	TRBJ2-7	TGTGCCAGCAGCCAAGACAGGGTTAAGCAGTACTTC	CASSQDRVKQYF
few	TRBD1	TRBV7-9	TRBJ2-7	TGTGCCAGCAGCTTACCGGACAGGGGCCGACGCGAGCAGTACTTC	CASSLPDRGRREQYF
few	TRBD2	TRBV29-1	TRBJ2-2	TGCAGCGTCGCCGGTCCTAGCGGGACCAACACCGGGGAGCTGTTTTTT	CSVAGPSGTNTGELFF
NA	TRBD1	TRBV12-3/TRBV12-4	TRBJ1-1	TGTGCCAGCAGTTCCTTTCACAGGGGTTTGTATCACACTGAAGCTTTCTTT	CASSSFHRGLYHTEAFF
many	NA	TRBV10-2	TRBJ2-7	TGCGCCAGCACACGGGTGGTAGGCGAGCAGTACTTC	CASTRVVGEQYF
few	NA	TRBV7-2	TRBJ2-2	TGTGCCAGCAGCCCCGACGGGACCACCGGGGAGCTGTTTTTT	CASSPDGTTGELFF
many	NA	TRBV6-1	TRBJ2-2	TGTGCCAGCAGGATCCGAATTAGCACCGGGGAGCTGTTTTTT	CASRIRISTGELFF
NA	NA	TRBV7-2	TRBJ1-5	TGTGCCAGCAGCTTAAAAGGGGATCAGCCCCAGCATTTT	CASSLKGDQPQHF
NA	NA	TRBV5-1	TRBJ2-3	TGCGCCAGCAGCGTCGCTAGCACAGATACGCAGTATTTT	CASSVASTDTQYF
many	NA	TRBV6-1	TRBJ2-4	TGTGCCAGCTCGGGCTCGGATTTAGCCAAAAACATTCAGTACTTC	CASSGSDLAKNIQYF
many	NA	TRBV6-1	TRBJ2-3	TGTGCCAGCAGCCAATGGGACGGCACAGATACGCAGTATTTT	CASSQWDGTDTQYF
few	NA	TRBV20-1	TRBJ2-5	TGCAGTGCTAGGGCATCGGGGGTAGAGACCCAGTACTTC	CSARASGVETQYF
many	TRBD1	TRBV20-1	TRBJ2-7	TGCAGTGCTAGAACAATGGGACAGCATCGTGAGCAGTACTTC	CSARTMGQHREQYF
NA	NA	TRBV20-1	TRBJ1-1	TGCAGTGCTAGTAACGTTGAAGCTTTCTTT	CSASNVEAFF